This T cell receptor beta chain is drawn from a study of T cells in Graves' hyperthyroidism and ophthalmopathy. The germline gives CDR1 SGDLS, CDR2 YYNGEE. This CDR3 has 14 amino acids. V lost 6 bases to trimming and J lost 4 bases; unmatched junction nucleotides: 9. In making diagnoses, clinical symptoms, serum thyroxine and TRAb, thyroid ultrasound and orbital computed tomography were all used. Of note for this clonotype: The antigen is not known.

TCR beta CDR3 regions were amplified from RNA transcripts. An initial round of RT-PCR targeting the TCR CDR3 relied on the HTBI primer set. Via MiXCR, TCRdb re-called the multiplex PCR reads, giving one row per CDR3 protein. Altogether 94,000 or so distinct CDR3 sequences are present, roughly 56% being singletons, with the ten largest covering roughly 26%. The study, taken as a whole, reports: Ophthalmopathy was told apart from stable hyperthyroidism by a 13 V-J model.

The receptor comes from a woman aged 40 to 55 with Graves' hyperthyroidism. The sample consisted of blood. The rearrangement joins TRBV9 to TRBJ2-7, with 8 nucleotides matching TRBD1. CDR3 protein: CASTRGTGDYEQYF. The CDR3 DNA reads TGTGCCAGCACCCGGGGGACAGGAGATTACGAGCAGTACTTC. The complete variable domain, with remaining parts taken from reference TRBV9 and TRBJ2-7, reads DSGVTQTPKHLITATGQRVTLRCSPRSGDLSVYWYQQSLDQGLQFLIQYYNGEERAKGNILERFSAQQFPDLHSELNLSSLELGDSALYFCASTRGTGDYEQYFGPGTRLTVT.